This T cell receptor beta chain was identified in a study of PD-L1 blockade in urothelial cancer. Study context: The median T cell count in blood samples was 141,255.

Some clones are missing from TCRdb's copy, which holds only in-frame ones; the method was immunoSEQ multiplex PCR. The data contain 90,000 to 130,000 clones, approximately 89% of them singletons. As for time point: peripheral blood 6 weeks after treatment start. All patients carried locally advanced or metastatic urothelial carcinoma. Germline assignment: CDR1 SEHNR and CDR2 FQNEAQ (reference sequence). The CDR3 spans 14 residues. Trimming shortened V by 2 bases and J by 2 bases, and 8 bases separated the two germline ends. Specimen: PBMCs, collected around atezolizumab (anti-PD-L1) treatment. This rearrangement joins TRBV7-9 to TRBJ2-3; no clear D. The TCR sequence derives from a man aged 55 to 69 with urothelial cancer. The CDR3 reads CASSLNSHTDTQYF. As DNA, the CDR3 is TGTGCCAGCAGCTTAAACAGTCACACAGATACGCAGTATTTT.